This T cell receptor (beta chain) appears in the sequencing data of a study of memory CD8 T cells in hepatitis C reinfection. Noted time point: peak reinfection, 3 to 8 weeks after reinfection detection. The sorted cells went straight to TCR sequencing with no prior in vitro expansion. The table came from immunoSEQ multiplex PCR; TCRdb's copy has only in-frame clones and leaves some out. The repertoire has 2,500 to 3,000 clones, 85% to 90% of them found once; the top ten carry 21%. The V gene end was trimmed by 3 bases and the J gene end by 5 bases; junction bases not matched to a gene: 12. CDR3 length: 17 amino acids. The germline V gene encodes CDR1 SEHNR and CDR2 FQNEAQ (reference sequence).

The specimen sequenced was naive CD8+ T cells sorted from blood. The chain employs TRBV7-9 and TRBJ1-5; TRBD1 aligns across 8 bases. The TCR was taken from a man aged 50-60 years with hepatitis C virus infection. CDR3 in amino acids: CASSFGGQGMRHQPQHF. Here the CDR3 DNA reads TGTGCCAGCAGCTTCGGTGGACAGGGTATGCGGCATCAGCCCCAGCATTTT.